These T cell receptor beta chains were read from a single sample in a study of blood T cell repertoires in COVID-19. Method: immunoSEQ multiplex PCR; TCRdb's copy keeps in-frame clones and lacks some. The table shows some 150,000 clones, with around four fifths occurring only once. Sequences were obtained from peripheral blood. These receptors were collected from a man between 40 and 49 years old who had recovered from COVID-19. CDR3s include the opening cysteine and the closing phenylalanine or tryptophan. A D gene is named only where the DNA matches it firmly. Rows give clone size only sometimes, using once, few, many, or a class for an expanded clone.

d_gene,abundance,j_gene,v_gene,len,CDR3aa,CDR3nt
.,.,TRBJ1-4,TRBV2,14,CASREQGSNEKLFF,TGTGCCAGCAGAGAGCAGGGGTCTAATGAAAAACTGTTTTTT
.,.,TRBJ2-7,TRBV27,12,CASSGTLGEQYF,TGTGCCAGCAGTGGGACACTTGGCGAGCAGTACTTC
TRBD1,.,TRBJ1-1,TRBV7-2,15,CASSLAGRGHTEAFF,TGTGCCAGCAGCTTAGCGGGCAGGGGGCACACTGAAGCTTTCTTT
TRBD2,.,TRBJ2-1,TRBV10-3,15,CAISASGSAYNEQFF,TGTGCCATCAGTGCCAGCGGGAGTGCCTACAATGAGCAGTTCTTC
.,.,TRBJ1-1,TRBV19,14,CASSIGTTNTEAFF,TGTGCCAGTAGTATAGGGACAACGAACACTGAAGCTTTCTTT
.,.,TRBJ1-4,TRBV5-7,16,CASSLKAGDKDEKLFF,TGTGCCAGCAGCCTGAAGGCAGGGGATAAGGACGAAAAACTGTTTTTT
TRBD1,once,TRBJ2-1,TRBV9,15,CASSSGQSSYNEQFF,TGTGCCAGCAGCTCGGGACAGTCTTCCTACAATGAGCAGTTCTTC
TRBD1,.,TRBJ2-1,TRBV18,13,CASSPNRGGEQFF,TGTGCCAGCTCACCAAACAGGGGCGGTGAGCAGTTCTTC
TRBD2,.,TRBJ2-2,TRBV28,15,CASGLGTTNTGELFF,TGTGCCAGCGGGTTAGGGACTACGAACACCGGGGAGCTGTTTTTT
TRBD1,.,TRBJ2-7,TRBV7-2,15,CASSLGGTGIYEQYF,TGTGCCAGCAGCTTAGGTGGGACAGGGATCTACGAGCAGTACTTC
.,once,TRBJ1-2,TRBV7-2,11,CASSRDLGYTF,TGTGCCAGCAGCCGCGATCTCGGCTACACCTTC
.,.,TRBJ2-3,TRBV12-3/TRBV12-4,13,CASSLREKDTQYF,TGTGCCAGCAGTCTCCGGGAGAAGGATACGCAGTATTTT
.,.,TRBJ2-5,TRBV19,14,CASSIEPHQETQYF,TGTGCCAGTAGTATCGAGCCCCACCAAGAGACCCAGTACTTC
.,once,TRBJ2-7,TRBV6-2/TRBV6-3,13,CASSYITAYEQYF,TGTGCCAGCAGTTACATAACAGCCTACGAGCAGTACTTC
.,.,TRBJ2-1,TRBV6-2/TRBV6-3,11,CASSLYNEQFF,TGTGCCAGCAGCCTATACAATGAGCAGTTCTTC
TRBD1,.,TRBJ2-5,TRBV7-7,15,CASSGRQGGVGTQYF,TGTGCTAGCAGCGGTAGACAGGGGGGGGTCGGGACCCAGTACTTC
.,.,TRBJ2-7,TRBV7-2,19,CASSKQGFGPGGISYEQYF,TGTGCCAGCAGCAAACAGGGATTCGGACCTGGTGGTATTTCCTACGAGCAGTACTTC